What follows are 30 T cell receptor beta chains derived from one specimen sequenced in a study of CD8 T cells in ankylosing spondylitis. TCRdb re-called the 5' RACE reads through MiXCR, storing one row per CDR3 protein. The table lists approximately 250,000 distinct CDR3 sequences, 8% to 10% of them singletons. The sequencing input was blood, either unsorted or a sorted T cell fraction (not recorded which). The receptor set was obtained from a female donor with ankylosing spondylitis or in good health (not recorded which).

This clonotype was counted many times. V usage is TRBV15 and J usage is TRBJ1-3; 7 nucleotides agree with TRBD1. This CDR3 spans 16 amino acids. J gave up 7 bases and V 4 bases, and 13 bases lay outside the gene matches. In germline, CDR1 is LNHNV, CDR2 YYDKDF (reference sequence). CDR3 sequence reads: CATSTREGATGNTIYF. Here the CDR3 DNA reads TGTGCCACCAGCACCCGGGAAGGGGCGACAGGGAACACCATATATTTT.

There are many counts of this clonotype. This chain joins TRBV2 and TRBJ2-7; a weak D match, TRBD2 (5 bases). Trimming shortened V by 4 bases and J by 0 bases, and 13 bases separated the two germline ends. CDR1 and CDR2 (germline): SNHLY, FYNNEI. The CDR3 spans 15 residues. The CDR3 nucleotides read TGTGCCAGCAGTGCCGAGGAGGTCCTCTCCTACGAGCAGTACTTC. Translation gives CASSAEEVLSYEQYF.

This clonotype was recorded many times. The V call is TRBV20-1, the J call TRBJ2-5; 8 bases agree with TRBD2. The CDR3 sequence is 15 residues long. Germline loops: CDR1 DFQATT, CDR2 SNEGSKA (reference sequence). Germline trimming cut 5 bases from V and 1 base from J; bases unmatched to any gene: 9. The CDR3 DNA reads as TGCAGTGCTTTTCGCCCCGGGGGGGGCCAAGAGACCCAGTACTTC. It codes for CSAFRPGGGQETQYF.

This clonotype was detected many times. The CDR3 DNA reads TGCAGCGTTAAAGCCTACAATGAGCAGTTCTTC. It is translated as CSVKAYNEQFF. V and J are TRBV29-1 and TRBJ2-1, with unresolved D. The germline gives CDR1 SQVTM, CDR2 ANQGSEA. V was clipped by 5 bases and J by 2 bases, with 4 bases between them. The CDR3 has 11 residues.

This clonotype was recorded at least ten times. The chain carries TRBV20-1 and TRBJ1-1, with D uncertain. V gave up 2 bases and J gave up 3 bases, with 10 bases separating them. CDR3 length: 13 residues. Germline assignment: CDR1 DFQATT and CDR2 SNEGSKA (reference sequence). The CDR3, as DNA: TGCAGTGCTAGAAGACACACTGACACTGAAGCTTTCTTT. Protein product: CSARRHTDTEAFF.

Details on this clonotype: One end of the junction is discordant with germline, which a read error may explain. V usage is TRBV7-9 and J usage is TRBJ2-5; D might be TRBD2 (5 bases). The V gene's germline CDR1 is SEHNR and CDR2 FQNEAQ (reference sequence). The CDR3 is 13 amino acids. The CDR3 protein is CASSLADQETQYF. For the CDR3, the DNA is TGTGCCAGCAGCCTAGCAGACCAAGAGACCCAGTACTTC. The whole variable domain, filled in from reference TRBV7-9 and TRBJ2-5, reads DTGVSQNPRHKITKRGQNVTFRCDPISEHNRLYWYRQTLGQGPEFLTYFQNEAQLEKSRLLSDRFSAERPKGSFSTLEIQRTEQGDSAMYLCASSLADQETQYFGPGTRLLVL.

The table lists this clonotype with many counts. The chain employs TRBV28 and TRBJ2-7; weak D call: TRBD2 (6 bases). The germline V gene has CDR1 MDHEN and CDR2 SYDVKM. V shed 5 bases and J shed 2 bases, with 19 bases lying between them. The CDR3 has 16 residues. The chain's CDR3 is CASSAGRAGPAYEQYF. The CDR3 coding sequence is TGTGCCAGCAGTGCCGGTAGGGCGGGGCCCGCCTACGAGCAGTACTTC.

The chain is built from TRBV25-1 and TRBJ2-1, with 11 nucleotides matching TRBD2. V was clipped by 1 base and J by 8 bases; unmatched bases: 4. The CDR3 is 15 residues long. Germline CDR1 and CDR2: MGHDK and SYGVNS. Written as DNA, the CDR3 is TGTGCCAGCAGTGAATGGGGTAGCGGGAGGGATGAGCAGTTCTTC. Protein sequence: CASSEWGSGRDEQFF.

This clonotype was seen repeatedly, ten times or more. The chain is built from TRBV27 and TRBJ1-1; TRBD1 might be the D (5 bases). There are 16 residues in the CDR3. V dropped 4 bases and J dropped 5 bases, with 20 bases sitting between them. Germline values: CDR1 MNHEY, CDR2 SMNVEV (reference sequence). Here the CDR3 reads CASSSLKRGSRTEAFF. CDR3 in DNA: TGTGCCAGCAGTTCCCTCAAGAGGGGTAGTAGGACTGAAGCTTTCTTT.

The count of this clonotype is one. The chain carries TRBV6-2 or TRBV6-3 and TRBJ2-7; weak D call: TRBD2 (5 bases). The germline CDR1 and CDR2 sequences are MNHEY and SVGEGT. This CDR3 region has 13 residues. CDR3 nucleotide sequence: TGTGTCACCTCCCAGGCGGGTGGCTACGAGCAGTACTTC. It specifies CVTSQAGGYEQYF.

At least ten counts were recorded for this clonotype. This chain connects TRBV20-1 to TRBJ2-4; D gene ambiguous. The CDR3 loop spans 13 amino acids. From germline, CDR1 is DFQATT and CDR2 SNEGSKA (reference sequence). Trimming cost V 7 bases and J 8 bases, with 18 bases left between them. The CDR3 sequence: CSVSRVSPYIQYF. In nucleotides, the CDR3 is TGCAGTGTTAGCCGCGTCAGTCCTTACATTCAGTACTTC.

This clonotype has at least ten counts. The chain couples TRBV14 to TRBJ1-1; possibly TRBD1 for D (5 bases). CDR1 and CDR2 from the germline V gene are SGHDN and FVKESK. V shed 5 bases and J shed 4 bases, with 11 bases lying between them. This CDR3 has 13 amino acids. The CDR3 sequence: CASSYSDTTEAFF. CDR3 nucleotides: TGTGCCAGCAGCTATTCGGACACCACTGAAGCTTTCTTT.

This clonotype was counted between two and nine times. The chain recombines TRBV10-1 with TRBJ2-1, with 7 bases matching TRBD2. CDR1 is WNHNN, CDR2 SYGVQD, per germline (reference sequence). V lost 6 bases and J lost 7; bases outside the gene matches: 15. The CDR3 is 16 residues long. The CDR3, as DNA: TGCGCCAGCAGCAACAGGCGGGGGACCGGATCGAATGAGCAGTTCTTC. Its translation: CASSNRRGTGSNEQFF.

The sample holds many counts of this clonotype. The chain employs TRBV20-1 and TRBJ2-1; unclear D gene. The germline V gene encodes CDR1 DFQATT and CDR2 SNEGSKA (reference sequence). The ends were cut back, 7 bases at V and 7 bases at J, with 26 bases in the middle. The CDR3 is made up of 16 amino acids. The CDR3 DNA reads TGCAGTGTCGCCCCCCGTAGGGCTAGTGAGGTGAATGAGCAGTTCTTC. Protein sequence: CSVAPRRASEVNEQFF.

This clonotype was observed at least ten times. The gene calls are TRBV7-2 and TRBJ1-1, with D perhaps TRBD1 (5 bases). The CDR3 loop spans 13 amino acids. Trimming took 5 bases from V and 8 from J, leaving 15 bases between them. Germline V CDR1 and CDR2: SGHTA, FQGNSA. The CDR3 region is CASSPSGKGEAFF. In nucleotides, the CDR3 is TGTGCCAGCAGCCCATCCGGAAAGGGGGAAGCTTTCTTT.

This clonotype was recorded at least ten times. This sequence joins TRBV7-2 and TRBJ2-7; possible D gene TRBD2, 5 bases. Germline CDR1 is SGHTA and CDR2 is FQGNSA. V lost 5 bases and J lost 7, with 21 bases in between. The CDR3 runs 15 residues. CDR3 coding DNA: TGTGCCAGCAGCGTAGAGGGCACCATATCCATGGAGCAGTACTTC. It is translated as CASSVEGTISMEQYF.

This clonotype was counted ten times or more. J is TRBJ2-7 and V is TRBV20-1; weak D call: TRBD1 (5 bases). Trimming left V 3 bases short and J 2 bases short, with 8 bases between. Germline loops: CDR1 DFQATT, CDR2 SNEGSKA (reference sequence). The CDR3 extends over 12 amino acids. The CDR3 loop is CSARGLPYEQYF. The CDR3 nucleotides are TGCAGTGCTAGGGGGCTCCCCTACGAGCAGTACTTC.

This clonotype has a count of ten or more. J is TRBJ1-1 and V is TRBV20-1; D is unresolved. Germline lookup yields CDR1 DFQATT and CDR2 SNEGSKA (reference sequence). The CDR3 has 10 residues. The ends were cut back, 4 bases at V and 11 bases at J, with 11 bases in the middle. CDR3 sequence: CSATATWAFF. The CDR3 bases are TGCAGTGCTACCGCCACTTGGGCTTTCTTT.

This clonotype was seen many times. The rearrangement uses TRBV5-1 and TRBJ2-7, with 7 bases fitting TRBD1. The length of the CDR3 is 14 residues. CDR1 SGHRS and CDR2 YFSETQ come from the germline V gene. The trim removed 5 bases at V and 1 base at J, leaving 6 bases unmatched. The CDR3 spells CASRPGTASYEQYF. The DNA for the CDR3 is TGCGCCAGCAGGCCCGGGACAGCGTCCTACGAGCAGTACTTC.

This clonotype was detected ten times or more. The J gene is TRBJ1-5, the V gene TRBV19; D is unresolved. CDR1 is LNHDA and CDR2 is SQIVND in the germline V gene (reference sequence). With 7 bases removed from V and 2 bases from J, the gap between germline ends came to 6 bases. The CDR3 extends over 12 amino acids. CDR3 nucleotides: TGTGCCAGTAATTTCGGCAATCAGCCCCAGCATTTT. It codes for CASNFGNQPQHF.

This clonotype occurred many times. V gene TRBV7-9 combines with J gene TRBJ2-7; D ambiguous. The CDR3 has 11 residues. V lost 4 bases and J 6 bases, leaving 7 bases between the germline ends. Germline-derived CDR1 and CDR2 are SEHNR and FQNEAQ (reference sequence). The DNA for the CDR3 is TGTGCCAGCAGCTCCTCCCGCGAGCAGTACTTC. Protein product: CASSSSREQYF. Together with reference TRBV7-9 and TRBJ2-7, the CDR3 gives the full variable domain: DTGVSQNPRHKITKRGQNVTFRCDPISEHNRLYWYRQTLGQGPEFLTYFQNEAQLEKSRLLSDRFSAERPKGSFSTLEIQRTEQGDSAMYLCASSSSREQYFGPGTRLTVT.

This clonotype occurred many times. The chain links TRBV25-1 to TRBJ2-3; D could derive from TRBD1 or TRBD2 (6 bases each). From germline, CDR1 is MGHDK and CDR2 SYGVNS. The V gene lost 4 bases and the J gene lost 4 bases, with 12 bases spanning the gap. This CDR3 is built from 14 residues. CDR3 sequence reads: CASSAPGAADTQYF. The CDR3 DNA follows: TGTGCCAGCAGTGCGCCGGGGGCAGCAGATACGCAGTATTTT.

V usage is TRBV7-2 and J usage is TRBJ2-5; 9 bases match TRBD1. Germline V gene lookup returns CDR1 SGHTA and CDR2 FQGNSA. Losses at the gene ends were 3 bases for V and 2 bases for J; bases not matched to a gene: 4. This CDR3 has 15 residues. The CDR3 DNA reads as TGTGCCAGCAGCTTCGACAGGGGGGGTCAAGAGACCCAGTACTTC. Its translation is CASSFDRGGQETQYF.

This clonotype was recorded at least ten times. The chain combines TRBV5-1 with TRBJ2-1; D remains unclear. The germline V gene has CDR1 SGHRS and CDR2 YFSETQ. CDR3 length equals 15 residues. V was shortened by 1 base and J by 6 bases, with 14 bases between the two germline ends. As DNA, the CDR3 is TGCGCCAGCAGCTTGTTGGCTAGGAGCGTCAATGAGCAGTTCTTC. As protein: CASSLLARSVNEQFF.

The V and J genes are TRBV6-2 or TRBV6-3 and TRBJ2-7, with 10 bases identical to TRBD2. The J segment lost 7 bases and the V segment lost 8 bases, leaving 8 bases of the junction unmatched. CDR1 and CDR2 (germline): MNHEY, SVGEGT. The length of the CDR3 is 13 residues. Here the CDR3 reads CASAGTSGTEQYF. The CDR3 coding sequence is TGTGCCAGCGCTGGAACTAGCGGGACAGAGCAGTACTTC.

CDR3 sequence: CASSLALATSGLKQFF. DNA of the CDR3: TGTGCCAGCAGCCTAGCTCTTGCGACTAGCGGTTTGAAGCAGTTCTTC. This chain links TRBV14 with TRBJ2-1; TRBD2 matches 9 bases. Per the germline V gene, CDR1 is SGHDN and CDR2 is FVKESK. The CDR3 totals 16 residues. V gave up 4 bases and J gave up 11 bases; unmatched junction bases: 15.

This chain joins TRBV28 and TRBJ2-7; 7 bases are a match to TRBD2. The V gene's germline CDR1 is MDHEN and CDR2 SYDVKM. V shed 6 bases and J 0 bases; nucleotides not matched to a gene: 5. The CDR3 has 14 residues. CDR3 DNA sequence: TGTGCCAGCAGGCGAGCGGGAAGCTCCTACGAGCAGTACTTC. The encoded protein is CASRRAGSSYEQYF.

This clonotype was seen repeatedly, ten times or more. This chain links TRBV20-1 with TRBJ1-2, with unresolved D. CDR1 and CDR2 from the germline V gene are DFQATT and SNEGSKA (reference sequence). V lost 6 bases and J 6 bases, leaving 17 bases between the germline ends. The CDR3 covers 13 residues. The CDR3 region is CSALGEGANGYTF. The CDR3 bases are TGCAGTGCCCTTGGGGAGGGCGCGAATGGCTACACCTTC.

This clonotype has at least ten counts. The chain's CDR3 is CASSSSLLSTQYF. Written as DNA, the CDR3 is TGTGCCAGCAGTTCTTCCCTGCTGTCGACCCAGTACTTC. The chain uses TRBV28 and TRBJ2-5; D is undetermined. V was trimmed by 4 bases and J by 7 bases, leaving 13 bases between them. The CDR3 covers 13 residues. In germline, CDR1 is MDHEN, CDR2 SYDVKM.

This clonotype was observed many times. CDR3 residues: CASSSRSGLLPTYEQYF. CDR3 nucleotide sequence: TGTGCCAGCAGTTCAAGATCGGGACTTCTCCCGACCTACGAGCAGTACTTC. J is TRBJ2-7 and V is TRBV28; TRBD2 is a possible D gene (6 bases). CDR1 is MDHEN and CDR2 is SYDVKM in the germline V gene. The CDR3 totals 17 residues. The germline V and J ends were trimmed by 4 bases and 2 bases, with 21 bases remaining between them.